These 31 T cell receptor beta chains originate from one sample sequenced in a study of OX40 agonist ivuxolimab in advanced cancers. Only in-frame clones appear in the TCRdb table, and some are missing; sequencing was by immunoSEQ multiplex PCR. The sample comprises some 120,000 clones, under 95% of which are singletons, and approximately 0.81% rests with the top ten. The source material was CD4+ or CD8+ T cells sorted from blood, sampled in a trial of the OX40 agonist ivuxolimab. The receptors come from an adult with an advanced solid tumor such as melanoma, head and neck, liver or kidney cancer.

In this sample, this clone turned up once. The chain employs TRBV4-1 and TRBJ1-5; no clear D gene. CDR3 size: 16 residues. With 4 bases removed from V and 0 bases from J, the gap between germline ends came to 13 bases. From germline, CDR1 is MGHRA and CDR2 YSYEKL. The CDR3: CASSPFREYSNQPQHF. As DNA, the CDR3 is TGCGCCAGCAGCCCTTTCCGGGAGTATAGCAATCAGCCCCAGCATTTT.

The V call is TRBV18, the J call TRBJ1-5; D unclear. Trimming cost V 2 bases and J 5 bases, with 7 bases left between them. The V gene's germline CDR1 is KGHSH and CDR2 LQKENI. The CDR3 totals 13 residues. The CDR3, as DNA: TGTGCCAGCTCACCAAGGCGGGATCAGCCCCAGCATTTT. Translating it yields CASSPRRDQPQHF.

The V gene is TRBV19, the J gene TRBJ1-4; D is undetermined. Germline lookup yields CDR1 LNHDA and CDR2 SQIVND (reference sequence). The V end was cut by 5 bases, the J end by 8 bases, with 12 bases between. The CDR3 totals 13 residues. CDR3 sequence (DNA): TGTGCCAGTAGTCTCATTCTGGGGGAAAAACTGTTTTTT. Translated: CASSLILGEKLFF.

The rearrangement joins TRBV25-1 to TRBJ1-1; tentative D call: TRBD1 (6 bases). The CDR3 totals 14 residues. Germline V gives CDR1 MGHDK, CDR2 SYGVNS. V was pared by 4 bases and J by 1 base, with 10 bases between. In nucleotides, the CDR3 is TGTGCCAGCAGTGGCTTGGACAGGAACACTGAAGCTTTCTTT. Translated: CASSGLDRNTEAFF.

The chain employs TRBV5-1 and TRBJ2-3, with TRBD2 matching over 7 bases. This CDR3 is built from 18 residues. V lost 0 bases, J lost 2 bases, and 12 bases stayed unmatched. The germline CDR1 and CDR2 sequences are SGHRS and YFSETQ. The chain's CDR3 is CASSLGVRVAGVTDTQYF. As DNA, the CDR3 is TGCGCCAGCAGCTTGGGGGTTCGAGTAGCGGGTGTCACAGATACGCAGTATTTT.

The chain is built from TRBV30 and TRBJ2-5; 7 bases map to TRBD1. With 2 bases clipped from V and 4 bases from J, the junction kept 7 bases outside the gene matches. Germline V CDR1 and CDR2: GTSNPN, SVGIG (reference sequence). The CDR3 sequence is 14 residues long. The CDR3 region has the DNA TGTGCCTGGAGTCCCTACCGACAGGGAGAGACCCAGTACTTC. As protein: CAWSPYRQGETQYF.

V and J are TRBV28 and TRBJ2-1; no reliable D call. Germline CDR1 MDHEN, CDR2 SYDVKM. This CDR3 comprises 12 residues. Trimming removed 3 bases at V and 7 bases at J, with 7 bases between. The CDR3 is CASSFRFNEQFF. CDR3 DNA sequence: TGTGCCAGCAGTTTTCGGTTTAATGAGCAGTTCTTC.

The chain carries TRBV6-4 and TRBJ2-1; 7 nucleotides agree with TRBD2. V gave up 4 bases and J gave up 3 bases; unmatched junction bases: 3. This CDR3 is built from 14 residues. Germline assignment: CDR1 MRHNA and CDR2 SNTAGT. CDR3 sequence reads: CASSVGRNYNEQFF. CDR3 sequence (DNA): TGTGCCAGCAGTGTCGGGAGGAACTACAATGAGCAGTTCTTC.

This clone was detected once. CDR3 in DNA: TGCGCCAGCAGCTTGTGGAGCCCTGTCTCAGAGCAGTACTTC. Protein: CASSLWSPVSEQYF. This chain uses TRBV5-1 with TRBJ2-7; D is uncertain. CDR1 and CDR2 from the germline V gene are SGHRS and YFSETQ. CDR3 length: 14 amino acids. The V and J ends lost 1 base and 7 bases respectively, with 15 bases between them.

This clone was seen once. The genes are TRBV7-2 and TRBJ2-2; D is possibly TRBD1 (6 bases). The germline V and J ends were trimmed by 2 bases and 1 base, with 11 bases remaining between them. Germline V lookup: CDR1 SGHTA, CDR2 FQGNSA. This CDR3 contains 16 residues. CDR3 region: CASSLFTGLNTGELFF. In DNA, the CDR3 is TGTGCCAGCAGCTTATTTACAGGGCTGAACACCGGGGAGCTGTTTTTT.

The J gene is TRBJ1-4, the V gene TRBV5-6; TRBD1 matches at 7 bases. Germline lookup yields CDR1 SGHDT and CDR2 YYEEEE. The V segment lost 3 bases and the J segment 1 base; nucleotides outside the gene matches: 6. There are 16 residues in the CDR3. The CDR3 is CASSYRWDRTNEKLFF. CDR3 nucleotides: TGTGCCAGCAGCTACCGTTGGGACAGAACTAATGAAAAACTGTTTTTT.

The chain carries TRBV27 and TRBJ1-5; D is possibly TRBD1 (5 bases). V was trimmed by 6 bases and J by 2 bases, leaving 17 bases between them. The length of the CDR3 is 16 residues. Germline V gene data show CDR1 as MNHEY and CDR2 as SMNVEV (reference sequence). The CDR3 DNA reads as TGTGCCAGCAGCCCCCGGACACCGGGAGGCAATCAGCCCCAGCATTTT. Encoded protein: CASSPRTPGGNQPQHF.

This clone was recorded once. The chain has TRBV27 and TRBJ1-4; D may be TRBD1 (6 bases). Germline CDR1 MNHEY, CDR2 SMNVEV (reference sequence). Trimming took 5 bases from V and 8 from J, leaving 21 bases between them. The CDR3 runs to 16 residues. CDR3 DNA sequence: TGTGCCAGCAGTCCGGGCTGGGGGCAGGGGCGCGAAAAACTGTTTTTT. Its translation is CASSPGWGQGREKLFF.

The CDR3 DNA is TGTGCCAGCAGCTTAGCGGGGAGTAGGGCCGGAGAGACCCAGTACTTC. It translates to CASSLAGSRAGETQYF. The chain recombines TRBV7-2 with TRBJ2-5; D is possibly TRBD2 (5 bases). The CDR3 is 16 amino acids. The V gene lost 0 bases and the J gene lost 4 bases, with 15 bases spanning the gap. CDR1 and CDR2 (germline): SGHTA, FQGNSA.

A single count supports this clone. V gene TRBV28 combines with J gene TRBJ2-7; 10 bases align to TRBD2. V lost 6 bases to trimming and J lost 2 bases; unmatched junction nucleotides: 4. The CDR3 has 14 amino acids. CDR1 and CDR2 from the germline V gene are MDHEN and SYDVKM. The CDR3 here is CASREREGAYEQYF. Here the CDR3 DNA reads TGTGCCAGCAGGGAGCGGGAGGGCGCCTACGAGCAGTACTTC.

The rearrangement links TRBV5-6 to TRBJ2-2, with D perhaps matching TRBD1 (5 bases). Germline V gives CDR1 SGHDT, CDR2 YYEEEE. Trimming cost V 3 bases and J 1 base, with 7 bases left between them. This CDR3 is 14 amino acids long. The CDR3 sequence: CASSYGQNTGELFF. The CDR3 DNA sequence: TGTGCCAGCAGCTACGGACAGAACACCGGGGAGCTGTTTTTT.

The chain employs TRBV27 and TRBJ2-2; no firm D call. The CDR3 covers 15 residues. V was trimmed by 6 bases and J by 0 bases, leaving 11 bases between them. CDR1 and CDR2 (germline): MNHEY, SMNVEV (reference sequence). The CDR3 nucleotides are TGTGCCAGCAGCCGAGACGGGTCGAACACCGGGGAGCTGTTTTTT. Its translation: CASSRDGSNTGELFF.

The CDR3 region has the DNA TGTGCCAGCAGAACTCCCGGGACAGCCTACGAGCAGTACTTC. Translation gives CASRTPGTAYEQYF. This chain uses TRBV7-8 with TRBJ2-7; 7 positions match TRBD1. CDR1 SGHVS and CDR2 FQNEAQ come from the germline V gene. Trimming cost V 6 bases and J 2 bases; bases outside gene matches: 7. This CDR3 has 14 amino acids.

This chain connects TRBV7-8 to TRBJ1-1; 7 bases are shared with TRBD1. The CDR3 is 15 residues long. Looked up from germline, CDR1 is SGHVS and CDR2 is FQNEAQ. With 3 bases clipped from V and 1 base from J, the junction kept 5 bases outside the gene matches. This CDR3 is CASSFLQGRNTEAFF. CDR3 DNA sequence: TGTGCCAGCAGCTTCCTACAGGGGAGGAACACTGAAGCTTTCTTT. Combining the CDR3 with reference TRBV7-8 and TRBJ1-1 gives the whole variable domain GAGVSQSPRYKVAKRGQDVALRCDPISGHVSLFWYQQALGQGPEFLTYFQNEAQLDKSGLPSDRFFAERPEGSVSTLKIQRTQQEDSAVYLCASSFLQGRNTEAFFGQGTRLTVV.

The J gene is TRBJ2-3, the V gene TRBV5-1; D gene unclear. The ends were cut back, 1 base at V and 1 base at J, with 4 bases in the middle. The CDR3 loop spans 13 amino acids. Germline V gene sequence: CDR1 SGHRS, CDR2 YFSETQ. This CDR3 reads CASSLRGTDTQYF. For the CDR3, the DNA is TGCGCCAGCAGCTTGCGCGGCACAGATACGCAGTATTTT. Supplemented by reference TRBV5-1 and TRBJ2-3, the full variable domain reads KAGVTQTPRYLIKTRGQQVTLSCSPISGHRSVSWYQQTPGQGLQFLFEYFSETQRNKGNFPGRFSGRQFSNSRSEMNVSTLELGDSALYLCASSLRGTDTQYFGPGTRLTVL.

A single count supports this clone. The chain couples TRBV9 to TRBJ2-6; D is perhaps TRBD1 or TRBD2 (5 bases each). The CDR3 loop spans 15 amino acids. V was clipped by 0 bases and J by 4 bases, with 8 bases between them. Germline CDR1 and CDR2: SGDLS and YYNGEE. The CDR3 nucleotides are TGTGCCAGCAGCGTAGGAGGGGTCGGGGCCAACGTCCTGACTTTC. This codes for CASSVGGVGANVLTF.

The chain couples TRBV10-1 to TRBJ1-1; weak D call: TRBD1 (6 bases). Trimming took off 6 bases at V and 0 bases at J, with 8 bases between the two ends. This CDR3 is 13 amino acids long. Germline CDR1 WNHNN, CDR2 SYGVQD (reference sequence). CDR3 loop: CASRDSLNTEAFF. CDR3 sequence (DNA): TGCGCCAGCAGGGACAGCTTGAACACTGAAGCTTTCTTT.

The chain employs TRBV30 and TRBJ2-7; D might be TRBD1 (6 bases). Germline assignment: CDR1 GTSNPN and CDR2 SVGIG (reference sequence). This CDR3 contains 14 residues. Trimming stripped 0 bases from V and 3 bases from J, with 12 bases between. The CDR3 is CAWSVYRVGYEQYF. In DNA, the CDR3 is TGTGCCTGGAGTGTATACAGGGTAGGCTACGAGCAGTACTTC.

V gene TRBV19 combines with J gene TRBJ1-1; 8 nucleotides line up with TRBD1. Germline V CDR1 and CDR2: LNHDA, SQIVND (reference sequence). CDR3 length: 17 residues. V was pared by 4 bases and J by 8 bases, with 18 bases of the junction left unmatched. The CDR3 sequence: CASSTHLGQGGPTEAFF. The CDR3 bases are TGTGCCAGTAGTACACACTTAGGACAGGGCGGCCCGACAGAAGCTTTCTTT.

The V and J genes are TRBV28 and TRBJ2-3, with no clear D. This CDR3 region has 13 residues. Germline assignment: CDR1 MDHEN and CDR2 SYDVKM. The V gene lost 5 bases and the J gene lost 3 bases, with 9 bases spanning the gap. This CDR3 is CASSRGKTDTQYF. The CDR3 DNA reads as TGTGCCAGCAGTCGCGGAAAGACAGATACGCAGTATTTT. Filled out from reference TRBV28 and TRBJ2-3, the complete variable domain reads DVKVTQSSRYLVKRTGEKVFLECVQDMDHENMFWYRQDPGLGLRLIYFSYDVKMKEKGDIPEGYSVSREKKERFSLILESASTNQTSMYLCASSRGKTDTQYFGPGTRLTVL.

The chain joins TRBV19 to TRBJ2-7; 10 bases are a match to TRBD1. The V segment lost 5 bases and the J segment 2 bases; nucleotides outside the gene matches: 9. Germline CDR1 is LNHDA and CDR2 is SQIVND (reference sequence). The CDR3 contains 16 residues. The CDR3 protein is CASSAPPGQGTYEQYF. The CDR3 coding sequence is TGTGCCAGTAGTGCGCCTCCGGGACAGGGGACCTACGAGCAGTACTTC.

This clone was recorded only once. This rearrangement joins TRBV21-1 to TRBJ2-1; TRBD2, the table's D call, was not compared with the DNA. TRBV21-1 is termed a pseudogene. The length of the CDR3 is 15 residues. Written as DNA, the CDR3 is TGTGCCAGCAGCAAAGCTGCCCTAGTCTACAATGAGCAGTTCTTC. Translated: CASSKAALVYNEQFF.

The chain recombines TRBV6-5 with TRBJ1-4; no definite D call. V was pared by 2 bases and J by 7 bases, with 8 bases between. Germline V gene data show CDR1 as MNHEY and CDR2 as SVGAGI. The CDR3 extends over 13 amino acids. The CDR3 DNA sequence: TGTGCCAGCAGTTACACCAGCGGTGAAAAACTGTTTTTT. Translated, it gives CASSYTSGEKLFF.

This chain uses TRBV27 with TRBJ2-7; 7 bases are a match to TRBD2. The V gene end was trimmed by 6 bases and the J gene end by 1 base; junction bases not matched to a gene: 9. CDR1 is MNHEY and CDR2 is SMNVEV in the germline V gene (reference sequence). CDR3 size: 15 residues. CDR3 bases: TGTGCCAGCAGACCTACCCGACTAGCTTCCTACGAGCAGTACTTC. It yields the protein CASRPTRLASYEQYF.

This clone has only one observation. The CDR3 is CASSWPGRGPYEQYF. The DNA for the CDR3 is TGTGCCAGCAGTTGGCCGGGCAGGGGACCCTACGAGCAGTACTTC. The gene calls are TRBV2 and TRBJ2-7; D is possibly TRBD1 (6 bases). The length of the CDR3 is 15 residues. CDR1 and CDR2 (germline): SNHLY, FYNNEI. The V and J ends lost 5 bases and 2 bases respectively, with 16 bases between them.

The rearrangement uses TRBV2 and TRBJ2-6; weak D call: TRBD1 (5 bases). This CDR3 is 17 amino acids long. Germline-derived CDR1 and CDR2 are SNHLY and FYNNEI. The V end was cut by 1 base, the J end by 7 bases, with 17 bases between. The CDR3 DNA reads TGTGCCAGCAGTGAAGGACAGATTAACACAAACGCCAACGTCCTGACTTTC. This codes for CASSEGQINTNANVLTF.